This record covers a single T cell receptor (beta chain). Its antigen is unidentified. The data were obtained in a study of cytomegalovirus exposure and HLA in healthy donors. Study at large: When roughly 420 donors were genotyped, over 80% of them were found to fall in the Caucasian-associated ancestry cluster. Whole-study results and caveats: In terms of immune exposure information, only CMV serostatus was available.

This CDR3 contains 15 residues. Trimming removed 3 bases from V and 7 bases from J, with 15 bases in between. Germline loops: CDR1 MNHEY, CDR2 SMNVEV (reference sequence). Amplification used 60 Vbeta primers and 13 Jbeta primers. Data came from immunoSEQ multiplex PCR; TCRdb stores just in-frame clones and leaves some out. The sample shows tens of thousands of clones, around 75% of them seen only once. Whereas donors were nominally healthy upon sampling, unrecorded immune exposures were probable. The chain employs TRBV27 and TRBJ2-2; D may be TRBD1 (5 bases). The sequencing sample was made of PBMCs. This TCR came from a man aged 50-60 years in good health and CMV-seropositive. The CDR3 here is CASSFRQGNIGELFF. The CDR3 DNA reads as TGTGCCAGCAGTTTTCGGCAGGGTAATATCGGGGAGCTGTTTTTT.